These T cell receptor beta chains were read from a single sample in a study of T cell repertoires in ileal Crohn's disease. Here immunoSEQ multiplex PCR was the method, and the copy in TCRdb shows in-frame clones only, minus some. The sample includes some 6,700 clones, 83% of them seen just once. Sequences were obtained from ileal tissue. The receptors come from an adult with Crohn's disease. Both conserved end residues are part of each CDR3. Each record gives: J gene, D gene, V gene, clone size, CDR3 protein, CDR3 DNA. D genes are given only for firm matches. Clone size appears in some rows only: once, few, many, or a class for an expanded clone.

TRBJ2-4 TRBD2 TRBV15 - CATSRDRSGGDIQYF TGTGCCACCAGCAGAGACCGATCCGGGGGGGACATTCAGTACTTC
TRBJ1-5 TRBD1 TRBV28 - CASSLWTGRSNQPQHF TGTGCCAGCAGTTTATGGACAGGGAGGAGCAATCAGCCCCAGCATTTT
TRBJ2-1 TRBD2 TRBV11-3 - CASSLGAAGVSGEQFF TGTGCCAGCAGCTTGGGAGCGGCGGGAGTATCTGGTGAGCAGTTCTTC
TRBJ2-3 TRBD2 TRBV5-1 - CASSLSGRALDTQYF TGCGCCAGCAGCCTTAGCGGGAGGGCCTTAGATACGCAGTATTTT
TRBJ2-2 TRBD2 TRBV10-1 - CASSRIAGPKGEGRTGELFF TGCGCCAGCAGTCGAATAGCGGGACCGAAAGGGGAAGGACGTACCGGGGAGCTGTTTTTT
TRBJ2-1 - TRBV6-1 once CASSESSENNEQFF TGTGCCAGCAGTGAGTCTAGCGAGAACAATGAGCAGTTCTTC
TRBJ2-1 TRBD1 TRBV6-5 - CASSQPGQWNNEQFF TGTGCCAGCAGTCAACCGGGACAGTGGAACAATGAGCAGTTCTTC
TRBJ1-2 TRBD1 TRBV5-1 - CASSFTGTGGEGYTF TGCGCCAGCAGCTTTACCGGGACAGGGGGCGAGGGCTACACCTTC
TRBJ2-1 TRBD1 TRBV6-5 few CASSLTGTAYNEQFF TGTGCCAGCAGTTTAACCGGGACAGCGTACAATGAGCAGTTCTTC
TRBJ1-5 - TRBV10-2 - CATLQGLNQPQHF TGCGCCACCCTACAGGGACTAAATCAGCCCCAGCATTTT
TRBJ2-7 TRBD2 TRBV4-1 - CASSQRTSGSTYEQYF TGCGCCAGCAGCCAACGGACTAGCGGGAGTACCTACGAGCAGTACTTC
TRBJ2-1 TRBD2 TRBV27 - CASRTAGGPGLNEQFF TGTGCCAGCAGAACAGCGGGAGGGCCTGGTCTAAATGAGCAGTTCTTC
TRBJ2-3 - TRBV19 - CASSMVGGTDTQYF TGTGCCAGTAGTATGGTAGGGGGCACAGATACGCAGTATTTT
TRBJ2-3 TRBD1 TRBV9 - CASSVATGWTGGTDTQYF TGTGCCAGCAGCGTAGCTACAGGATGGACAGGGGGGACAGATACGCAGTATTTT
TRBJ2-1 TRBD2 TRBV5-6 - CASSSLTSGRLIEQFF TGTGCCAGCAGCTCTTTGACTAGCGGGAGGTTAATTGAGCAGTTCTTC
TRBJ1-1 - TRBV7-9 - CASSPQGNTEAFF TGTGCCAGCAGCCCACAGGGGAACACTGAAGCTTTCTTT
TRBJ1-2 - TRBV21-1 - CASSNRDRRSCGYTF TGTGCCAGCAGCAACCGGGACAGGAGATCCTGTGGCTACACCTTC
TRBJ1-1 - TRBV7-2 - CASSLQALNTEAFF TGTGCCAGCAGCTTACAGGCTCTGAACACTGAAGCTTTCTTT
TRBJ2-5 - TRBV5-1 - CASSLSQGRETQYF TGCGCCAGCAGCTTGTCGCAGGGGCGGGAGACCCAGTACTTC
TRBJ1-5 - TRBV4-3 - CASSQVEGSNQPQHF TGCGCCAGCAGCCAAGTGGAGGGGAGCAATCAGCCCCAGCATTTT
TRBJ1-3 - TRBV7-2 - CASSLSGSGNTIYF TGTGCCAGCAGCTTATCAGGGTCTGGAAACACCATATATTTT
TRBJ2-2 - TRBV14 - CASSQVSGLAGELFF TGTGCCAGCAGCCAAGTGTCCGGTTTGGCCGGGGAGCTGTTTTTT
TRBJ2-1 - TRBV28 - CASSPAGRNAGDEQFF TGTGCCAGCAGTCCGGCCGGGAGAAACGCGGGCGATGAGCAGTTCTTC
TRBJ2-7 - TRBV19 - CASSLRTASYEQYF TGTGCCAGTAGTCTCCGGACAGCTTCCTACGAGCAGTACTTC
TRBJ1-2 - TRBV28 few CASSSIIGQTLYGYTF TGTGCCAGCAGTTCGATAATTGGACAGACGCTCTATGGCTACACCTTC
TRBJ1-5 - TRBV7-3 few CASSLEQVSNQPQHF TGTGCCAGCAGCCTGGAACAGGTTAGCAATCAGCCCCAGCATTTT
TRBJ1-2 - TRBV4-2 - CASSQGSRSLYGYTF TGTGCCAGCAGCCAAGGGAGTAGAAGTTTGTATGGCTACACCTTC
TRBJ2-2 - TRBV5-1 - CASRPDRTNTGELFF TGCGCCAGCAGGCCGGACAGAACGAACACCGGGGAGCTGTTTTTT
TRBJ2-3 TRBD2 TRBV11-2 - CASSRLAKQPPSTDTQYF TGTGCCAGCAGCCGACTAGCGAAGCAGCCCCCTAGCACAGATACGCAGTATTTT
TRBJ2-5 TRBD2 TRBV4-2 - CASSQENSGSGRETQYF TGTGCCAGCAGCCAAGAAAATAGCGGGAGTGGGAGAGAGACCCAGTACTTC
TRBJ2-1 - TRBV27 - CASTSGLDEQFF TGTGCCAGCACCTCCGGTCTTGATGAGCAGTTCTTC
TRBJ1-2 TRBD1 TRBV28 - CASSYRGLGYTF TGTGCCAGCAGCTACAGGGGGCTTGGCTACACCTTC
TRBJ1-2 - TRBV30 - CAWMGGATIYTF TGTGCCTGGATGGGGGGGGCGACCATCTACACCTTC